The following is a T cell receptor (beta chain) sequence with its context. Its antigen is unidentified. Cultured CD4+ T cell DNA underwent sequencing with the Oncomine TCR Beta short-read assay. TCRdb used MiXCR to reprocess the PCR reads, holding one entry per CDR3 protein. The sample yields approximately 6,400 distinct CDR3 sequences, 74% seen once. This specimen belongs to a study of vaccination and CD4 T cells after COVID-19. Study in general: Overlapping SARS-CoV-2, HCoV-NL63, HCoV-OC43 and HCoV-229E spike peptides stimulated the cells.

The CDR3 has 13 residues. The germline V gene encodes CDR1 MNHNS and CDR2 SASEGT. V was pared by 5 bases and J by 2 bases, with 9 bases between. Study-wide points: Median SARS-CoV-2-reactive clonotype numbers went from around 19 to 38; this increase was not significant. Among those convalescent, a median roughly 89% of reactive clones emerged solely post-vaccination.

Sample treatment: approximately 9-day PBMC culture with coronavirus spike peptide pools or control peptides (ViraFEST assay). ViraFEST relied on peptide pools to expand antigen-specific T cells; the TCRs were sequenced afterward. This chain joins TRBV6-1 and TRBJ1-1; D unresolved. This clonotype originated in a human donor who had recovered from COVID-19. The sequenced material came from CD4+ T cells from blood, cultured in vitro. In DNA form, the CDR3 reads TGTGCCAGCAGTCGGGCACCTAACACTGAAGCTTTCTTT. Translating it yields CASSRAPNTEAFF.